The source of this T cell receptor beta chain is a study of CD8+CD57+ T cells in acquired aplastic anemia. Using genomic DNA as the template, TCR beta VDJ and CDR3 profiling was carried out. MiXCR, applied by TCRdb to the reads, yields one record per CDR3 protein. Seen here are some 48,000 distinct CDR3 sequences, 70% to 80% observed once, and the top ten hold around 31%. Germline assignment: CDR1 LNHNV and CDR2 YYDKDF (reference sequence). This CDR3 is 15 amino acids long. The J segment lost 5 bases and the V segment lost 1 base, leaving 6 bases of the junction unmatched. The sequenced material came from sorted CD4+, CD8+, or CD8+CD57+ T cells (not recorded which) from PBMCs. J is TRBJ2-3 and V is TRBV15, with TRBD2 matching 7 bases. The clonotype was recovered from a human donor in good health, serving as a control. CDR3 coding DNA: TGTGCCACCAGCAGAGTCCGGGAGGCGGTAGATACGCAGTATTTT. Protein product: CATSRVREAVDTQYF.